Following are 2 T cell receptor beta chains from one sample sequenced in a study of post-analysis software for immune sequencing data. Study-level points and caveats: TRBV5-6, TRBV5-1 and TRBV20-1 belonged to a set of roughly five TRBV segments that were more frequent in patients than controls.

Prepared TCR beta cDNA libraries contained unique molecular identifiers. TCRdb fed the PCR reads into MiXCR, producing one record per CDR3 protein. The data hold around 400,000 distinct CDR3 sequences, with less than 35% observed a single time. Their antigens remain unidentified. Source material: blood. The origin of the receptors is a girl between 5 and 17 years old with multiple sclerosis.

In this sample, this clonotype turned up a few times. The rearrangement uses TRBV6-2 or TRBV6-3 and TRBJ2-7; the match to TRBD2 covers 9 bases. The CDR3 extends over 17 amino acids. The ends lost 1 base at V and 1 base at J; junction bases unmatched: 8. Germline V lookup: CDR1 MNHEY, CDR2 SVGEGT. CDR3 protein: CASSYYSLAGFSYEQYF. The DNA for the CDR3 is TGTGCCAGCAGTTACTATTCGCTAGCGGGGTTTTCCTACGAGCAGTACTTC.

A word on this clonotype: This may arise from a read error, as a much more abundant clone is one base away. The rearrangement joins TRBV10-3 to TRBJ1-5; 8 bases are shared with TRBD1. Germline V CDR1 and CDR2: ENHRY, SYGVKD. With V trimmed by 6 bases and J by 9 bases, 7 bases remained unmatched. There are 13 residues in the CDR3. The CDR3 sequence: CAISDRGGRPQHF. DNA of the CDR3: TGTGCCATCAGCGACAGGGGAGGTCGGCCCCAGCATTTT.